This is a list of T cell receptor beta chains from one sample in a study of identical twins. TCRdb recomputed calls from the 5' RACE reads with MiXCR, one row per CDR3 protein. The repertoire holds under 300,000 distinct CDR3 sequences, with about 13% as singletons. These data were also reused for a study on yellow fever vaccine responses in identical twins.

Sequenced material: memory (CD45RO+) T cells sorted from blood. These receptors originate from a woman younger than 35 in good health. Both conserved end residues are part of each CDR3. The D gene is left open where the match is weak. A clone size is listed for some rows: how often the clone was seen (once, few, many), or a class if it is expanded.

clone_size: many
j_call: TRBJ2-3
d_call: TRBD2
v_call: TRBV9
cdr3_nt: TGTGCCAGCAGCGTGACTAGCGGGTACACAGATACGCAGTATTTT
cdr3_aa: CASSVTSGYTDTQYF

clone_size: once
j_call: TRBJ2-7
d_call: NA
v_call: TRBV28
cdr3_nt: TGTGCCAGCAGGCTCTCAGGCGGGCCTTGGTACGAGCAGTACTTC
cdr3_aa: CASRLSGGPWYEQYF

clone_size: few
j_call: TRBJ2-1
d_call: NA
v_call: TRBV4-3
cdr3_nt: TGCGCCAGCAGCCAAGAGGTGGTAGGGAATGAGCAGTTCTTC
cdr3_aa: CASSQEVVGNEQFF

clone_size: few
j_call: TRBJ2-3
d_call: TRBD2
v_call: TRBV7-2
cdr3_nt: TGTGCCAGCAGCGACGGACTAGCGGGGATCACAGATACGCAGTATTTT
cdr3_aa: CASSDGLAGITDTQYF

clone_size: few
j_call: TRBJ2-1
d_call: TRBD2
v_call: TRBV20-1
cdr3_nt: TGCAGTGCTACCTTCATCCGGACTAGCAATGAGCAGTTCTTC
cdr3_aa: CSATFIRTSNEQFF

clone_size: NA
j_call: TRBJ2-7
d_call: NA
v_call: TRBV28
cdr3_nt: TGTGCCAGCAGTTTATGGGATAAGGGATCAACCTACGAGCAGTACTTC
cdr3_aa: CASSLWDKGSTYEQYF

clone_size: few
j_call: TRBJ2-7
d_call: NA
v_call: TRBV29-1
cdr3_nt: TGCAGCGTTGGTGGGTTAGGTTCAGCCTACGAGCAGTACTTC
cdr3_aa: CSVGGLGSAYEQYF

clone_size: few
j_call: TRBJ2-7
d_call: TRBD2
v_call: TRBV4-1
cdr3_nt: TGCGCCAGCAGCCGCGGGACTAGCGGGATGTACGAGCAGTACTTC
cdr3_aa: CASSRGTSGMYEQYF

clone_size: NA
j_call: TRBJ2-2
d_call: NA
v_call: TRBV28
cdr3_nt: TGTGCCAGCAGTTTCGCACAGGGGAACACCGGGGAGCTGTTTTTT
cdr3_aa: CASSFAQGNTGELFF

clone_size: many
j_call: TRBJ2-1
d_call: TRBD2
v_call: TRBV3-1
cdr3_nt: TGTGCCAGCAGCCGGCGATCGGGACTAGCCAACAATGAGCAGTTCTTC
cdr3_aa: CASSRRSGLANNEQFF

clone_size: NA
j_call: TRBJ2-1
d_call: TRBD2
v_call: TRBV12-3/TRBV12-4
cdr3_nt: TGTGCCAGCAGTGGACTAGCGGGGGACAATGAGCAGTTCTTC
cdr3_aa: CASSGLAGDNEQFF

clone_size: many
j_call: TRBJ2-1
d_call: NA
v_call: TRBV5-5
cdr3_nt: TGTGCCAGCAGCTCACAGGGTAGCTCCTACAATGAGCAGTTCTTC
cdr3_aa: CASSSQGSSYNEQFF

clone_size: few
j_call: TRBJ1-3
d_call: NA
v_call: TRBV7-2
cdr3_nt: TGTGCCAGCAGCCCGATGGGTGGAGGACCTGGAAACACCATATATTTT
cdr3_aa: CASSPMGGGPGNTIYF

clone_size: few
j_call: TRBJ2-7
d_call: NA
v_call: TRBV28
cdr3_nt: TGTGCCAGCAACCAGCCGGGACAAGGGACCTACGAGCAGTACTTC
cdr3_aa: CASNQPGQGTYEQYF

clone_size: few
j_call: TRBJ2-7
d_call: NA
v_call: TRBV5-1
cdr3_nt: TGCGCCAGCAGCCTGGGGGGGACACCCAACGAGCAGTACTTC
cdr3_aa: CASSLGGTPNEQYF

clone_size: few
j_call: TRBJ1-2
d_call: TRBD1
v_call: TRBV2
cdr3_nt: TGTGCCGCGACCAGGGGGGGCTATGGCTACACCTTC
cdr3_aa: CAATRGGYGYTF

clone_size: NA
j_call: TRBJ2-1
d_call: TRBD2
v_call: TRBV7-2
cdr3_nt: TGTGCCAGCAGCTTAGAGACTAGCGTCACCAATGAGCAGTTCTTC
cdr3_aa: CASSLETSVTNEQFF

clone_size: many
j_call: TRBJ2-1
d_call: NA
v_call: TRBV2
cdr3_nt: TGTGCCAGCAGTGTCATGGCTCTGGGCAATGAGCAGTTCTTC
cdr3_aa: CASSVMALGNEQFF

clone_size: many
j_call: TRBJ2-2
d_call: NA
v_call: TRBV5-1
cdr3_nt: TGCGCCAGCAGCTTGGTTTCAGGGGACAACACCGGGGAGCTGTTTTTT
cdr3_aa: CASSLVSGDNTGELFF

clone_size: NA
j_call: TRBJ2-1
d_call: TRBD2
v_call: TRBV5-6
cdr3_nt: TGTGCCAGCAGCGCAACTGCGGCGGGACTAGCGGACAATGAGCAGTTCTTC
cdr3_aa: CASSATAAGLADNEQFF

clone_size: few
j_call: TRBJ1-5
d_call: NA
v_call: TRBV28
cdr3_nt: TGTGCCAGCAGTTCTCCTGGAATCAATCAGCCCCAGCATTTT
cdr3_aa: CASSSPGINQPQHF

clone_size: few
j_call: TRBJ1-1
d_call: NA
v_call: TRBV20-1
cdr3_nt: TGCAGTGCTACAGAGATAGGGACTGAAGCTTTCTTT
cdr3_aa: CSATEIGTEAFF

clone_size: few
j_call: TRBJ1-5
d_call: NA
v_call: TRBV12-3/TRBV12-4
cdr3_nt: TGTGCCAGCAGTTTATGGGGGGAAAACCAGCCCCAGCATTTT
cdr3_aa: CASSLWGENQPQHF

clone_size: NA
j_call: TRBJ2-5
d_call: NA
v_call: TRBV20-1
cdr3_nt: TGCAGTGCTAGAGATGGTTTCATCGAGGGGGGGACCCAGTACTTC
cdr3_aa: CSARDGFIEGGTQYF

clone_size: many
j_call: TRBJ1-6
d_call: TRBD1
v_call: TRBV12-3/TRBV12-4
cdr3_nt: TGTGCCAGCAGGTCAGGGGGGGATTCACCCCTCCACTTT
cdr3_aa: CASRSGGDSPLHF

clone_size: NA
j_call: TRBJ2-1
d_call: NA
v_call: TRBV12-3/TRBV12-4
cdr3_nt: TGTGCCAGCAGCCAAAAAGAGGGCGGTGAGCAGTTCTTC
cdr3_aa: CASSQKEGGEQFF

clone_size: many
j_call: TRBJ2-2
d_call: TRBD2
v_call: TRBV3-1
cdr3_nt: TGTGCCAGCAGCCCCGACCCTAGCGGCAACACCGGGGAGCTGTTTTTT
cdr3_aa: CASSPDPSGNTGELFF

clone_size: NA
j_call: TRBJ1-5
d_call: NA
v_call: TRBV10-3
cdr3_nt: TGTGCCACTGGGACGCCGGAATCGGCCCAGCATTTT
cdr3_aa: CATGTPESAQHF

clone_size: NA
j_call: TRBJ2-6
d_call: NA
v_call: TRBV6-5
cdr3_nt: TGTGCCAGCAGTTCCCTCTCTGGGGCCAACGTCCTGACTTTC
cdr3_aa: CASSSLSGANVLTF

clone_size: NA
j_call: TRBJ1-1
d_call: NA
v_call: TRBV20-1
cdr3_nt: TGCAGTGCTAGAGCGCAGGGGAACAAGAACACTGAAGCTTTCTTT
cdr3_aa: CSARAQGNKNTEAFF

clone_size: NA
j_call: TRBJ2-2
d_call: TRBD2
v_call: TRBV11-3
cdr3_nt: TGTGCCAGCAGCCGATTAAGCGGGAGGGCCACCGGGGAGCTGTTTTTT
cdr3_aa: CASSRLSGRATGELFF

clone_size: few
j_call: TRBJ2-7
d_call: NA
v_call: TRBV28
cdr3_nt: TGTGCCAGCAGTGGGGACTCCCTCTCCTACGAGCAGTACTTC
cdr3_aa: CASSGDSLSYEQYF

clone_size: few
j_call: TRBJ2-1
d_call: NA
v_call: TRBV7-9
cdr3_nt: TGTGCCAGCAGCTTAACCAATGAGCAGTTCTTC
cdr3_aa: CASSLTNEQFF